Listed here are 5 T cell receptor beta chains from one sample, sequenced in a study of CD8+ T cells in alopecia areata. Extraction of RNA preceded its reverse transcription into cDNA, which served as the sequencing template. The data were produced by immunoSEQ multiplex PCR, yet TCRdb's version contains in-frame clones alone and is incomplete. The table lists roughly 110,000 clones, no singletons, with roughly a fifth in the top ten. Sequenced material: lesional skin. These receptors were obtained from a C3H/HeJ mouse with alopecia areata. MHC haplotype of the mouse line: H2-k.

The sample holds a few counts of this clone. Gene names follow the mouse nomenclature. CDR3 bases read: TGTGCTAGCCAACTGGGGGATAGTGCAGAA. Translation gives CASQLGDSAE. The full-length CDR3 reads as CASQLGDSAETLYF. The J gene is TRBJ2-3, the V gene TRBV17, with 8 bases fitting TRBD2. The CDR3 is cut off 4 residues early in the read; its end comes from the germline J gene. Germline CDR1 MNHDT, CDR2 YYDKIL. This CDR3 is built from 14 residues. V gave up 8 bases and J gave up 0 bases; unmatched junction bases: 4.

Points on this clone: Genes and germline come from the mouse. The read ends 4 residues shy of where the CDR3 ends; the end is completed using the germline J gene. This rearrangement joins TRBV13-1 to TRBJ1-2, with D unclear. The CDR3 runs 13 residues. CDR1 is NSHNY and CDR2 is SYGAGN in the germline V gene. CDR3 protein: CASSDAESSDYTF. The CDR3 bases that were read are TGTGCCAGCAGTGATGCAGAGAGTTCC.

For this clone: Any gene name here is a mouse gene name. The read falls 4 residues short of the CDR3 end, and the missing part is taken from the germline J gene. This chain connects TRBV1 to TRBJ2-2, with 9 bases aligning to TRBD1. Germline assignment: CDR1 NSQYPW and CDR2 LRSPGD (reference sequence). The CDR3 is 17 residues long. V lost 0 bases, J lost 2 bases, and 4 bases stayed unmatched. CDR3 residues: CTCSAERTGVNTGQLYF. The part of the CDR3 DNA that was read is TGCACCTGCAGTGCAGAAAGGACAGGGGTTAACACCGGG.

This clone was observed a handful of times. Germline and genes here are mouse. The CDR3 end is not reached by the read, which stops 4 residues before it; the germline J gene fills it in. The chain combines TRBV1 with TRBJ1-2; 8 bases fit TRBD1. Germline CDR1 and CDR2: NSQYPW and LRSPGD (reference sequence). The CDR3 loop spans 16 amino acids. J gave up 0 bases and V 3 bases, and 6 bases lay outside the gene matches. The part of the CDR3 DNA that was read is TGCACCTGCAGTGCGCTCCCGACAGGGGCAAACTCC. Its translation: CTCSALPTGANS. The CDR3 as a whole reads CTCSALPTGANSDYTF.

Comment on this clone: All gene names here are mouse names. The CDR3 end is not reached by the read, which stops 4 residues before it; the germline J gene fills it in. The chain links TRBV13-3 to TRBJ1-4; TRBD1 agrees at 8 bases. The CDR3 is made up of 14 amino acids. V gave up 3 bases and J gave up 5 bases; unmatched junction bases: 3. The germline V gene has CDR1 NNHDY and CDR2 SYVADS. This CDR3 is CASSGTGYNERLFF. The part of the CDR3 DNA that was read is TGTGCCAGCAGTGGGACAGGGTATAACGAA.